Detailed here is one T cell receptor (beta chain). As yet, its antigen is unknown. The CDR3 loop spans 16 amino acids. Germline V gives CDR1 MNHEY, CDR2 SMNVEV (reference sequence). V lost 2 bases and J 3 bases, leaving 14 bases between the germline ends. Individually, cDNA molecules had unique molecular identifiers attached to them. TCRdb re-called the 5' RACE reads with MiXCR, one entry per CDR3 protein. The sample carries 65,000 to 70,000 distinct CDR3 sequences, roughly 10% recorded once. The sample belongs to a study of early T cells in non-severe SARS-CoV-2 infection. Study summary: The input, bulk RNA from unsorted whole blood, was sequenced, and chains were unpaired.

Study observations and caveats: In VDJdb matching, anti-spike CD8 responses were favored while private and CD4 specificities went missing.

This chain uses TRBV27 with TRBJ2-1; TRBD2 is a possible D gene (5 bases). The source material was whole blood. The TCR comes from an adult who was a healthcare worker with PCR-confirmed SARS-CoV-2 infection or an uninfected control (not recorded which). The CDR3 reads CASSLNQRWYYNEQFF. The DNA for the CDR3 is TGTGCCAGCAGTTTAAATCAGCGGTGGTACTACAATGAGCAGTTCTTC.